One sample yielded the 31 T cell receptor beta chains listed below, sequenced in a study of blood T cell repertoires in COVID-19. The assay was immunoSEQ multiplex PCR, and TCRdb's table has in-frame clones only and misses some. The sample shows a few hundred thousand clones, approximately 90% of them seen only once. Specimen: PBMCs or T cells enriched from blood (not recorded which). The receptor set was obtained from a woman in her thirties who had recovered from COVID-19.

Comments on this clone: The same CDR3 is also encoded by other DNA sequences in this sample. The genes are TRBV9 and TRBJ2-3; the D gene is possibly TRBD2 (5 bases). The V end was cut by 0 bases, the J end by 3 bases, with 5 bases between. The germline CDR1 and CDR2 sequences are SGDLS and YYNGEE. The CDR3 length is 13 residues. The CDR3 region has the DNA TGTGCCAGCAGCGTAGGAGGGACAGATACGCAGTATTTT. Translation gives CASSVGGTDTQYF.

The V and J genes are TRBV5-6 and TRBJ1-2, with 8 bases that match TRBD1. The V segment lost 2 bases and the J segment 3 bases; nucleotides outside the gene matches: 3. This CDR3 is 14 amino acids long. In germline, CDR1 is SGHDT, CDR2 YYEEEE. The CDR3, as DNA: TGTGCCAGCAGCTTACAGGGGGTAGACTATGGCTACACCTTC. This gives the protein CASSLQGVDYGYTF.

The rearrangement joins TRBV28 to TRBJ2-7, with 13 nucleotides matching TRBD2. Germline values: CDR1 MDHEN, CDR2 SYDVKM. There are 15 residues in the CDR3. With V trimmed by 4 bases and J by 4 bases, 4 bases remained unmatched. The CDR3 DNA reads TGTGCCAGCAGTTCACCGGGACTAGCGGGGTACGAGCAGTACTTC. Translated: CASSSPGLAGYEQYF. The full variable domain, completed using reference TRBV28 and TRBJ2-7, is DVKVTQSSRYLVKRTGEKVFLECVQDMDHENMFWYRQDPGLGLRLIYFSYDVKMKEKGDIPEGYSVSREKKERFSLILESASTNQTSMYLCASSSPGLAGYEQYFGPGTRLTVT.

The V and J genes are TRBV4-2 and TRBJ1-1; TRBD1 matches 7 bases. Germline V CDR1 and CDR2: LGHNA, YNFKEQ. V lost 0 bases to trimming and J lost 2 bases; unmatched junction nucleotides: 9. The CDR3 covers 17 residues. CDR3 in amino acids: CASSQEPYRGPNTEAFF. DNA of the CDR3: TGTGCCAGCAGCCAAGAACCCTACAGGGGACCCAACACTGAAGCTTTCTTT.

This clone was recorded only once. The J gene is TRBJ2-7, the V gene TRBV29-1, with TRBD1 identical over 8 bases. The CDR3 is 13 residues long. Germline V gives CDR1 SQVTM, CDR2 ANQGSEA. The V and J ends lost 6 bases and 0 bases, in that order; junction bases with no gene match: 4. CDR3 DNA sequence: TGCAGCGTACAGGGGGTAGGCTCCTACGAGCAGTACTTC. Its translation: CSVQGVGSYEQYF.

The rearrangement uses TRBV3-1 (or the pseudogene TRBV3-2) and TRBJ2-7, with D perhaps TRBD2 (5 bases). The CDR3 is 18 amino acids. The V gene's germline CDR1 is LGHDT and CDR2 YNNKEL (reference sequence). V was shortened by 0 bases and J by 2 bases, with 20 bases between the two germline ends. The CDR3 here is CASSQDKRAGFNTYEQYF. In DNA form, the CDR3 reads TGTGCCAGCAGCCAAGACAAGAGGGCTGGGTTCAACACCTACGAGCAGTACTTC.

This chain uses TRBV28 with TRBJ1-1; 9 nucleotides match TRBD1. Germline CDR1 MDHEN, CDR2 SYDVKM. CDR3 size: 13 residues. J lost 4 bases, V lost 7 bases, and 4 bases had no gene match. Written as DNA, the CDR3 is TGTGCCAGCACGGGACAGGGTTTCACTGAAGCTTTCTTT. Translating it yields CASTGQGFTEAFF.

The gene calls are TRBV4-1 and TRBJ2-1; 7 bases map to TRBD2. Per the germline V gene, CDR1 is MGHRA and CDR2 is YSYEKL. The ends lost 6 bases at V and 4 bases at J; junction bases unmatched: 9. There are 15 residues in the CDR3. CDR3 coding DNA: TGCGCCAGCAGTAACGTAGCGGGCCTATACAATGAGCAGTTCTTC. Translating it yields CASSNVAGLYNEQFF.

The chain joins TRBV7-2 to TRBJ1-2; D unresolved. CDR1 and CDR2 (germline): SGHTA, FQGNSA. This CDR3 has 12 amino acids. Deletions cut 5 bases from V and 0 bases from J, with 4 bases between. CDR3: CASSEANYGYTF. DNA for the CDR3: TGTGCCAGCAGCGAGGCTAACTATGGCTACACCTTC. The whole variable domain, filled in from reference TRBV7-2 and TRBJ1-2, reads GAGVSQSPSNKVTEKGKDVELRCDPISGHTALYWYRQSLGQGLEFLIYFQGNSAPDKSGLPSDRFSAERTGGSVSTLTIQRTQQEDSAVYLCASSEANYGYTFGSGTRLTVV.

The V gene is TRBV9, the J gene TRBJ1-2; 8 bases are a match to TRBD1. V shed 4 bases, J shed 4 bases, and the junction held 12 bases outside the gene matches. Germline V CDR1 and CDR2: SGDLS, YYNGEE. The CDR3 length is 16 residues. This chain's CDR3 is CASSLTGTGGSYGYTF. The CDR3 nucleotides are TGTGCCAGCAGCTTAACCGGGACAGGAGGATCCTATGGCTACACCTTC.

This clone was observed a single time. J is TRBJ2-6 and V is TRBV6-5; D remains unclear. The CDR3 consists of 14 residues. The V end was cut by 4 bases, the J end by 2 bases, with 6 bases between. Germline V gene data show CDR1 as MNHEY and CDR2 as SVGAGI. CDR3: CASSLETGANVLTF. In nucleotides, the CDR3 is TGTGCCAGCAGTTTAGAAACTGGGGCCAACGTCCTGACTTTC.

V usage is TRBV6-5 and J usage is TRBJ2-7; D unresolved. The CDR3 has 16 residues. Trimming took 2 bases from V and 0 from J, leaving 14 bases between them. The germline V gene encodes CDR1 MNHEY and CDR2 SVGAGI. CDR3 DNA sequence: TGTGCCAGCAGTTACGATAGAGACTCTTACTCCTACGAGCAGTACTTC. Amino acids: CASSYDRDSYSYEQYF.

The chain joins TRBV5-1 to TRBJ1-4, with D possibly being TRBD1 (5 bases). The germline V gene encodes CDR1 SGHRS and CDR2 YFSETQ. V was pared by 1 base and J by 3 bases, with 7 bases between. The CDR3 length is 14 residues. The CDR3 bases are TGCGCCAGCAGCTTGAGGGGTTCTAATGAAAAACTGTTTTTT. This translates into CASSLRGSNEKLFF.

The chain uses TRBV7-9 and TRBJ1-6; D call uncertain. V lost 0 bases and J 5 bases, leaving 5 bases between the germline ends. The germline gives CDR1 SEHNR, CDR2 FQNEAQ (reference sequence). The CDR3 extends over 14 amino acids. For the CDR3, the DNA is TGTGCCAGCAGCTTAGCAAGCGATAATTCACCCCTCCACTTT. Translated, it gives CASSLASDNSPLHF.

The chain is built from TRBV29-1 and TRBJ1-2; 7 bases line up with TRBD1. Unmatched junction bases numbered 10, after V lost 7 bases and J lost 2 bases. Germline lookup yields CDR1 SQVTM and CDR2 ANQGSEA. The CDR3 sequence is 14 residues long. CDR3: CSAVREGQNYGYTF. The CDR3 DNA follows: TGCAGCGCGGTAAGAGAGGGACAGAACTATGGCTACACCTTC.

V and J are TRBV28 and TRBJ1-3; 10 bases are shared with TRBD1. The CDR3 length is 16 residues. Germline V gene data show CDR1 as MDHEN and CDR2 as SYDVKM. V shed 8 bases, J shed 4 bases, and the junction held 11 bases outside the gene matches. This chain's CDR3 is CASLPGQGISGNTIYF. CDR3 coding DNA: TGTGCCAGCCTACCGGGACAGGGGATCAGCGGAAACACCATATATTTT. Full variable domain (missing parts from reference TRBV28 and TRBJ1-3): DVKVTQSSRYLVKRTGEKVFLECVQDMDHENMFWYRQDPGLGLRLIYFSYDVKMKEKGDIPEGYSVSREKKERFSLILESASTNQTSMYLCASLPGQGISGNTIYFGEGSWLTVV.

The chain employs TRBV28 and TRBJ1-5; 9 nucleotides agree with TRBD1. CDR3 size: 15 residues. After removal of 6 bases from V and 1 base from J, the junction contained 4 bases not matched to a gene. Germline assignment: CDR1 MDHEN and CDR2 SYDVKM. CDR3 residues: CASSQTGGSNQPQHF. For the CDR3, the DNA is TGTGCCAGCAGCCAAACAGGGGGCAGCAATCAGCCCCAGCATTTT.

The chain links TRBV29-1 to TRBJ2-4, with 12 bases lining up with TRBD2. Germline trimming cut 4 bases from V and 6 bases from J; bases unmatched to any gene: 10. Germline values: CDR1 SQVTM, CDR2 ANQGSEA. This CDR3 is built from 16 residues. The DNA of the CDR3 is TGCAGCGTTGCACCCTCACTAGCGGGAGGTGCAAACATTCAGTACTTC. This gives the protein CSVAPSLAGGANIQYF.

This chain uses TRBV30 with TRBJ1-1; TRBD1 agrees at 7 bases. Per germline, CDR1 GTSNPN and CDR2 SVGIG (reference sequence). This CDR3 region has 12 residues. J gave up 6 bases and V 4 bases, and 5 bases lay outside the gene matches. CDR3 in amino acids: CAWNRGSPEAFF. The CDR3 nucleotides read TGTGCCTGGAACAGGGGTTCCCCTGAAGCTTTCTTT.

A few counts support this clone. This chain connects TRBV9 to TRBJ1-1, with D unresolved. With 3 bases removed from V and 6 bases from J, the gap between germline ends came to 15 bases. The CDR3 is 14 residues long. Germline V gene lookup returns CDR1 SGDLS and CDR2 YYNGEE. The CDR3 DNA is TGTGCCAGCAGCGCACAACACCCAAACGCTGAAGCTTTCTTT. It encodes CASSAQHPNAEAFF.

This clone has only a few counts. The rearrangement joins TRBV18 to TRBJ2-2; unclear D gene. The CDR3 is made up of 13 amino acids. Germline assignment: CDR1 KGHSH and CDR2 LQKENI. V lost 3 bases, J lost 1 base, and 3 bases lay in between. This CDR3 is CASSPRNTGELFF. The CDR3 DNA follows: TGTGCCAGCTCACCTAGGAACACCGGGGAGCTGTTTTTT.

The CDR3 region is CASSYGEKLFTEAFF. CDR3 bases: TGTGCCAGCAGTTACGGGGAGAAGTTATTCACTGAAGCTTTCTTT. The chain has TRBV6-2 or TRBV6-3 and TRBJ1-1; D not certain. Between the trimmed V and J ends, which lost 2 bases and 4 bases, there was a span of 14 bases. Germline V gene data show CDR1 as MNHEY and CDR2 as SVGEGT. CDR3 length: 15 amino acids.

The chain is built from TRBV28 and TRBJ1-6, with D possibly being TRBD1 (5 bases). This CDR3 is 17 amino acids long. V was trimmed by 2 bases and J by 0 bases, leaving 11 bases between them. Per germline, CDR1 MDHEN and CDR2 SYDVKM. Here the CDR3 DNA reads TGTGCCAGCAGTTTACCAGGGAGGAGCTCCTATAATTCACCCCTCCACTTT. This gives the protein CASSLPGRSSYNSPLHF.

V and J are TRBV10-3 and TRBJ1-4; D remains unclear. The CDR3 has 13 residues. Germline CDR1 is ENHRY and CDR2 is SYGVKD. Trimming removed 10 bases at V and 0 bases at J, with 9 bases between. DNA of the CDR3: TGTGCCACCTCACCAGCAACTAATGAAAAACTGTTTTTT. This gives the protein CATSPATNEKLFF.

The chain recombines TRBV28 with TRBJ1-6, with 10 bases identical to TRBD1. The V and J ends lost 8 bases and 10 bases, in that order; junction bases with no gene match: 8. From germline, CDR1 is MDHEN and CDR2 SYDVKM. The CDR3 consists of 14 residues. The CDR3 DNA sequence: TGTGCCAGCCAGATAGACAGGGGGCAATCACCCCTCCACTTT. Its protein product is CASQIDRGQSPLHF.

The chain uses TRBV19 and TRBJ1-5, with 8 bases identical to TRBD1. Per germline, CDR1 LNHDA and CDR2 SQIVND (reference sequence). After removal of 8 bases from V and 7 bases from J, the junction contained 10 bases not matched to a gene. The CDR3 contains 14 residues. The CDR3 sequence: CASQLDRGRQPQHF. The DNA of the CDR3 is TGTGCCAGTCAATTAGACAGGGGCCGACAGCCCCAGCATTTT.

The chain couples TRBV9 to TRBJ2-3; TRBD2 agrees at 8 bases. V lost 0 bases to trimming and J lost 8 bases; unmatched junction nucleotides: 8. Germline V gene data show CDR1 as SGDLS and CDR2 as YYNGEE. The CDR3 has 15 residues. CDR3: CASSVESGSGVTQYF. The CDR3 bases are TGTGCCAGCAGCGTAGAAAGCGGGAGCGGGGTTACGCAGTATTTT.

The J gene is TRBJ2-3, the V gene TRBV5-4, with 11 bases identical to TRBD2. Germline assignment: CDR1 SGHNT and CDR2 YYREEE (reference sequence). The CDR3 is 19 residues long. With 4 bases clipped from V and 2 bases from J, the junction kept 15 bases outside the gene matches. CDR3 protein: CASSVPGGLAGTYTDTQYF. DNA of the CDR3: TGTGCCAGCAGCGTACCCGGAGGACTAGCGGGTACCTACACAGATACGCAGTATTTT.

The chain employs TRBV7-8 and TRBJ1-4; 8 bases are a match to TRBD1. CDR1 and CDR2 (germline): SGHVS, FQNEAQ. J gave up 8 bases and V 5 bases, and 13 bases lay outside the gene matches. The CDR3 has 16 amino acids. For the CDR3, the DNA is TGTGCCAGCAGCCCCCATGGGAGACAGGGGCCAGAAAAACTGTTTTTT. Its protein is CASSPHGRQGPEKLFF.

The chain recombines TRBV5-1 with TRBJ2-4, with D unclear. The V gene lost 2 bases and the J gene lost 6 bases, with 12 bases spanning the gap. CDR1 SGHRS and CDR2 YFSETQ come from the germline V gene. The CDR3 consists of 14 residues. In DNA form, the CDR3 reads TGCGCCAGCAGCTTTTTTGCCGGTAGAAACATTCAGTACTTC. This encodes CASSFFAGRNIQYF.

This chain connects TRBV5-1 to TRBJ1-4; 9 bases align to TRBD1. J lost 3 bases, V lost 4 bases, and 7 bases had no gene match. CDR1 and CDR2 from the germline V gene are SGHRS and YFSETQ. The CDR3 covers 16 residues. CDR3 DNA sequence: TGCGCCAGCAGCCCGGGACAGGGATACGCTAATGAAAAACTGTTTTTT. This sequence encodes CASSPGQGYANEKLFF. The full variable domain, its missing parts supplied by reference TRBV5-1 and TRBJ1-4, is KAGVTQTPRYLIKTRGQQVTLSCSPISGHRSVSWYQQTPGQGLQFLFEYFSETQRNKGNFPGRFSGRQFSNSRSEMNVSTLELGDSALYLCASSPGQGYANEKLFFGSGTQLSVL.